This TCR beta chain was documented in a study of blood T cell repertoires in COVID-19. Across the whole study: Material from acute and convalescent COVID-19 was sourced from the United States, Italy and Spain.

This CDR3 region has 15 residues. In germline, CDR1 is MGHRA, CDR2 YSYEKL. Trimming pared 8 bases from V and 5 bases from J, leaving 21 bases between. Original analysis: Estimated nucleated cell counts came from reference gene primer amplification. Clones were sequenced by immunoSEQ multiplex PCR, and TCRdb holds only the in-frame ones, with some missing. V, J and clone size derive from that table, while D and trimming were established from the DNA sequence. This sample carries 62,000 or so clones, 80% to 90% of them seen once, and the ten largest clones take approximately 1.4%. The receptor comes from a woman in her fifties or sixties with acute or convalescent COVID-19. Material for sequencing was peripheral blood. V is TRBV4-1 and J is TRBJ1-2; weak D call: TRBD1 (5 bases). CDR3 coding DNA: TGCGCCAGCTCACCGGCTGGGGGGACTACTTATGGCTACACCTTC. Encoded protein: CASSPAGGTTYGYTF.